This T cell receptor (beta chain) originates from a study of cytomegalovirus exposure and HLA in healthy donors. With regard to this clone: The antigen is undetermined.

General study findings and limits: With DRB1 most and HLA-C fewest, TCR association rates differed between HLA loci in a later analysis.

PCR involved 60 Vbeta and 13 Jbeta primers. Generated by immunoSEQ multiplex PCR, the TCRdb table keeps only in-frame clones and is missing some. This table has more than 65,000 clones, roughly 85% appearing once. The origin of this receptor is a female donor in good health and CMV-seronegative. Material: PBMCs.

CDR3 DNA: TGTGCCTGGAACTACCTAGGACAGAGCCGCACAGATACGCAGTATTTT. The encoded protein is CAWNYLGQSRTDTQYF. The chain uses TRBV30 and TRBJ2-3, with D possibly being TRBD1 (6 bases). The CDR3 has 16 residues. V shed 4 bases and J shed 1 base, with 18 bases lying between them. The germline CDR1 and CDR2 sequences are GTSNPN and SVGIG (reference sequence).